Listed here are 20 T cell receptor beta chains from one sample, sequenced in a study of cytomegalovirus exposure and HLA in healthy donors (dated by TCRdb to between 2016 and 2019). To prepare the library, the immunoSEQ multiplex PCR assay was applied. For the multiplex PCR, a mixture combining 60 forward primers for TCR Vbeta segments and 13 reverse primers for TCR Jbeta segments was used. Sourced from immuneACCESS, this table was stored by TCRdb with only in-frame sequences that have V and J called. A share of the clones is absent; for the studies checked, an unresolved V gene accounts for under half, and the remainder has no known explanation. This sample's table has entries for tens of thousands of clones. The leading ten clones occupy around 3.7% of the sample. The sequenced material came from PBMCs. The origin of the receptors is a male donor in good health and CMV-seronegative.

J is TRBJ2-4 and V is TRBV9; no firm D call. Germline CDR1 SGDLS, CDR2 YYNGEE. With 0 bases removed from V and 8 bases from J, the gap between germline ends came to 9 bases. The CDR3 has 13 amino acids. The CDR3 DNA follows: TGTGCCAGCAGCGTAGGGCCTCTAGACATTCAGTACTTC. Translating gives CASSVGPLDIQYF.

The J gene is TRBJ2-2, the V gene TRBV7-2; TRBD1 aligns across 8 bases. The V and J ends lost 3 bases and 3 bases, in that order; junction bases with no gene match: 3. The CDR3 covers 15 residues. Germline V gene sequence: CDR1 SGHTA, CDR2 FQGNSA. The CDR3 sequence: CASSFGQGDTGELFF. The CDR3 nucleotides read TGTGCCAGCAGCTTTGGACAGGGTGACACCGGGGAGCTGTTTTTT.

The chain carries TRBV6-4 and TRBJ2-1; TRBD2 matches 9 bases. CDR1 and CDR2 from the germline V gene are MRHNA and SNTAGT. This CDR3 region has 17 residues. V dropped 3 bases and J dropped 1; count of bases not matched to a gene: 7. CDR3 residues: CASSESPSGTSYNEQFF. For the CDR3, the DNA is TGTGCCAGCAGTGAGAGTCCTAGCGGGACATCCTACAATGAGCAGTTCTTC.

The chain carries TRBV30 and TRBJ1-1; D is uncertain. This CDR3 region has 12 residues. V was pared by 3 bases and J by 6 bases, with 11 bases between. Looked up from germline, CDR1 is GTSNPN and CDR2 is SVGIG (reference sequence). CDR3: CAWSERIAEAFF. DNA of the CDR3: TGTGCCTGGAGCGAGAGGATTGCTGAAGCTTTCTTT. Full variable domain (rest looked up from reference TRBV30 and TRBJ1-1): SQTIHQWPATLVQPVGSPLSLECTVEGTSNPNLYWYRQAAGRGLQLLFYSVGIGQISSEVPQNLSASRPQDRQFILSSKKLLLSDSGFYLCAWSERIAEAFFGQGTRLTVV.

This chain joins TRBV4-1 and TRBJ1-4, with a possible D match to TRBD1 (6 bases). Trimming removed 6 bases at V and 6 bases at J, with 14 bases between. The CDR3 contains 14 residues. CDR1 is MGHRA and CDR2 is YSYEKL in the germline V gene. CDR3 sequence (DNA): TGCGCCAGCAGTCCGCCGGGACATGATGAAAAACTGTTTTTT. It is translated as CASSPPGHDEKLFF.

V is TRBV7-2 and J is TRBJ1-5; D remains ambiguous. Germline V gene data show CDR1 as SGHTA and CDR2 as FQGNSA. Trimming shortened V by 5 bases and J by 9 bases, and 17 bases separated the two germline ends. This CDR3 is built from 14 residues. The CDR3 sequence: CASSPANSFWPQHF. The CDR3 region has the DNA TGTGCCAGCAGCCCTGCTAATAGTTTTTGGCCCCAGCATTTT. Together with reference TRBV7-2 and TRBJ1-5, the CDR3 gives the full variable domain: GAGVSQSPSNKVTEKGKDVELRCDPISGHTALYWYRQSLGQGLEFLIYFQGNSAPDKSGLPSDRFSAERTGGSVSTLTIQRTQQEDSAVYLCASSPANSFWPQHFGDGTRLSIL.

The chain recombines TRBV9 with TRBJ2-7; 7 bases are a match to TRBD1. Trimming took 0 bases from V and 3 from J; bases not matched to a gene: 9. The CDR3 length is 16 residues. Per germline, CDR1 SGDLS and CDR2 YYNGEE. The DNA of the CDR3 is TGTGCCAGCAGCGTAGACCCGGGACAGCCTGTCTACGAGCAGTACTTC. Translated, it gives CASSVDPGQPVYEQYF.

V is TRBV2 and J is TRBJ2-7, with TRBD1 as a possible D gene (6 bases). V lost 6 bases, J lost 1 base, and 13 bases lay in between. CDR3 length: 14 residues. Germline lookup yields CDR1 SNHLY and CDR2 FYNNEI. The chain's CDR3 is CASRYTGQSYEQYF. CDR3 nucleotides: TGTGCCAGCAGGTACACGGGACAATCCTACGAGCAGTACTTC.

The J gene is TRBJ1-1, the V gene TRBV20-1; the D is unclear. The CDR3 runs to 11 residues. V shed 3 bases and J shed 6 bases, with 8 bases lying between them. Germline V gene sequence: CDR1 DFQATT, CDR2 SNEGSKA (reference sequence). The CDR3 DNA follows: TGCAGTGCTAGGGGCACACCTGAAGCTTTCTTT. Residues: CSARGTPEAFF.

This sequence joins TRBV7-2 and TRBJ2-3; D uncertain. CDR3 length: 14 amino acids. V lost 3 bases and J lost 6, with 13 bases in between. The germline V gene has CDR1 SGHTA and CDR2 FQGNSA. The CDR3, as DNA: TGTGCCAGCAGCTTGAGGCTATTCGGGGATACGCAGTATTTT. Translation: CASSLRLFGDTQYF. Variable domain in full (rest from reference TRBV7-2 and TRBJ2-3): GAGVSQSPSNKVTEKGKDVELRCDPISGHTALYWYRQSLGQGLEFLIYFQGNSAPDKSGLPSDRFSAERTGGSVSTLTIQRTQQEDSAVYLCASSLRLFGDTQYFGPGTRLTVL.

This chain connects TRBV27 to TRBJ1-5; D gene ambiguous. V was pared by 4 bases and J by 3 bases, with 10 bases between. The CDR3 runs to 14 residues. The germline V gene encodes CDR1 MNHEY and CDR2 SMNVEV (reference sequence). The chain's CDR3 is CASSSPGNNQPQHF. The CDR3 DNA follows: TGTGCCAGCAGTTCTCCGGGGAACAATCAGCCCCAGCATTTT.

The V gene is TRBV18, the J gene TRBJ2-7, with a possible D match to TRBD1 (6 bases). The CDR3 loop spans 16 amino acids. Germline loops: CDR1 KGHSH, CDR2 LQKENI. With 3 bases removed from V and 2 bases from J, the gap between germline ends came to 17 bases. DNA of the CDR3: TGTGCCAGCTCACCGGAATTTCAGGGGTCCGCCTACGAGCAGTACTTC. Residues: CASSPEFQGSAYEQYF.

Worth noting for this clone: The sample holds other DNA sequences that translate to the same CDR3. The chain couples TRBV20-1 to TRBJ2-5; a possible D gene is TRBD2 (5 bases). Trimming took 6 bases from V and 6 from J, leaving 11 bases between them. The CDR3 consists of 11 residues. From germline, CDR1 is DFQATT and CDR2 SNEGSKA (reference sequence). CDR3 DNA sequence: TGCAGTGCACCGGAGCGGCAGACCCAGTACTTC. This translates into CSAPERQTQYF.

The chain is built from TRBV2 and TRBJ2-7, with 7 bases aligning to TRBD1. Per germline, CDR1 SNHLY and CDR2 FYNNEI. Losses at the gene ends were 6 bases for V and 2 bases for J; bases not matched to a gene: 4. The CDR3 consists of 13 residues. The DNA for the CDR3 is TGTGCCAGCAGACGACAGGGCGCCTACGAGCAGTACTTC. It is translated as CASRRQGAYEQYF.

The chain uses TRBV28 and TRBJ1-1; 7 nucleotides line up with TRBD1. The trim removed 7 bases at V and 4 bases at J, leaving 6 bases unmatched. This CDR3 contains 13 residues. Germline CDR1 and CDR2: MDHEN and SYDVKM. CDR3 DNA: TGTGCCAGCACCGAGAGACAGGGCACTGAAGCTTTCTTT. Its protein product is CASTERQGTEAFF.

This chain links TRBV28 with TRBJ1-5, with D tentatively TRBD1 (6 bases). The CDR3 sequence is 15 residues long. CDR1 is MDHEN and CDR2 is SYDVKM in the germline V gene. V was shortened by 7 bases and J by 6 bases, with 19 bases between the two germline ends. CDR3 coding DNA: TGTGCCAGCACCCCTAGGAACAGGGTGGGTCAGCCCCAGCATTTT. It translates to CASTPRNRVGQPQHF. The full variable domain, completed using reference TRBV28 and TRBJ1-5, is DVKVTQSSRYLVKRTGEKVFLECVQDMDHENMFWYRQDPGLGLRLIYFSYDVKMKEKGDIPEGYSVSREKKERFSLILESASTNQTSMYLCASTPRNRVGQPQHFGDGTRLSIL.

The chain has TRBV6-5 and TRBJ1-3; D unresolved. This CDR3 comprises 14 residues. Trimming removed 2 bases at V and 2 bases at J, with 7 bases between. Germline CDR1 reads MNHEY; CDR2 reads SVGAGI. The CDR3 loop is CASSYLQPGNTIYF. The CDR3 DNA sequence: TGTGCCAGCAGTTACCTACAGCCTGGAAACACCATATATTTT.

The chain links TRBV18 to TRBJ2-2; D not certain. Germline V gene data show CDR1 as KGHSH and CDR2 as LQKENI. V was shortened by 6 bases and J by 4 bases, with 6 bases between the two germline ends. The CDR3 spans 12 residues. CDR3 nucleotides: TGTGCCAGCTCTTGGAGCACCGGGGAGCTGTTTTTT. Its protein product is CASSWSTGELFF.

J is TRBJ2-5 and V is TRBV28; a possible D gene is TRBD1 (5 bases). The germline gives CDR1 MDHEN, CDR2 SYDVKM. The CDR3 extends over 12 amino acids. V lost 7 bases to trimming and J lost 2 bases, with 8 bases between them. CDR3 sequence (DNA): TGTGCCAGCACCGCAGGGCAAGAGACCCAGTACTTC. It encodes CASTAGQETQYF.

This chain links TRBV6-6 with TRBJ2-1; 7 nucleotides align to TRBD1. This CDR3 comprises 15 residues. The ends lost 2 bases at V and 5 bases at J; junction bases unmatched: 6. Germline CDR1 reads MNHNY; CDR2 reads SVGAGI (reference sequence). DNA of the CDR3: TGTGCCAGCAGTTACGAAGGACAGGTCGACAATGAGCAGTTCTTC. Translated: CASSYEGQVDNEQFF.